Below, one TCR beta chain is given with its context. Its target is not known. This record comes from a study of radiotherapy plus CTLA-4 blockade in lung cancer. Across the whole study: Roughly 17% of patients responded objectively, and roughly 31% achieved disease control. Study-wide results and limits: Early blood T cell clone dynamics reportedly forecast response best, with interferon-beta.

Profiling relied on immunoSEQ multiplex PCR, and the TCRdb table lists in-frame clones only, not all of them. The table records 47,000 or so clones, 85% of them present only once. Trimming took 0 bases from V and 3 from J, leaving 12 bases between them. CDR1 is GTSNPN and CDR2 is SVGIG in the germline V gene (reference sequence). The CDR3 spans 14 residues. The sequencing used peripheral blood, collected from a patient treated with radiotherapy plus ipilimumab. The receptor comes from a human donor with non-small cell lung cancer whose response to radiotherapy plus ipilimumab could not be evaluated. J is TRBJ2-7 and V is TRBV30; perhaps TRBD1 as D (5 bases). The CDR3 nucleotides read TGTGCCTGGAGTGTACCGGCAGGGTTCTACGAGCAGTACTTC. Translating it yields CAWSVPAGFYEQYF.